This note documents a single T cell receptor (beta chain) sequence. The specificity of this receptor is unknown. Qualities for individual bases were not recorded, and no much larger clone is one base off. The data belong to a study of blood T cell dynamics during melanoma immunotherapy (dated by TCRdb to between 2020 and 2021). About the full investigation: All patients had metastatic melanoma and were given first-line pembrolizumab or nivolumab plus ipilimumab as standard of care in the United Kingdom. To identify early correlates of response, the study profiled peripheral T cell receptor repertoires in patients with metastatic melanoma before and after one cycle of checkpoint inhibitor therapy. The training cohort was made up of consecutive patients, while a further independent group of patients from the same centre was pooled to form an external validation set.

This specimen's time point label, interpreted: week 3, after first cycle of checkpoint inhibitor. Blood was sampled before treatment (T0) and at week 3 (W3), after the first cycle of checkpoint blockade. Except for a couple of patients with rapid clinical progression, response was assessed 12 weeks after the first infusion by RECIST 1.1; disease control meant complete response, partial response or stable disease. Patients were excluded for prior systemic cancer treatment, concomitant immunosuppressant therapy or synchronous other active malignancies. Sorted CD8+ memory and naive T cell subsets were sequenced at T0 and W3 from six patients, three progressing and three with disease control. PBMC were isolated from blood with Lymphoprep and SepMate tubes, followed by red cell lysis. QIAamp DNA Blood Mini kits were used to extract DNA from both PBMC and sorted T cell subsets. CD8+ T cell subsets were live-sorted on a FACSAria III cytometer and were frozen prior to DNA extraction. Fresh PBMC for flow cytometry were kept at 4 degrees C in PBS containing roughly 2% fetal bovine serum and were analyzed within 25 hours.

Summary of the overall study and its limitations: Among sorted CD8+ subsets, the highest similarity to cfDNA CDR3 sequences and the highest clonality were observed in TIE cells, which was suggestive of active turnover with convergence on dominant clones. The study could not determine whether the T cell clones driving repertoire changes were melanoma-specific or reflected general immune activation. The relatively small sample size was acknowledged as a potential limitation on generalization of the results.

For each sorted CD8+ T cell subset, the entire amount of extracted DNA was loaded into the assay. TCR beta CDR3 sequences were amplified from genomic DNA with the immunoSEQ TCRb Assay kit following manufacturer instructions. The KAPA Library Quantification Kit for Illumina platforms was used to quantify the pooled libraries by qPCR. Pooled libraries were clustered at 0.6-1.1 pM and sequenced on an Illumina NextSeq 500. The authors' pipeline ran thus. Analysis of the TCR data relied on immunoSEQ ANALYZER and the R LymphoSeq package. A rearrangement efficiency score was calculated as productive divided by the sum of productive and non-productive CDR3 sequences. Clonality was measured with the Gini coefficient and diversity with the Renyi index at alpha=1, compared pairwise between timepoints within each patient. Clonal relatedness used an edit distance of 3, and repertoire similarity used the Bhattacharyya coefficient, both computed in LymphoSeq. To classify response, a linear discriminant analysis based on week-3 changes in clonality and diversity was built using the R MASS and caret packages. TCRdb's version of the immuneACCESS table is confined to in-frame rearrangements and falls short of the full clone set. An unresolved V gene accounts for under half of the shortfall where checked; the remainder is of unknown origin. V and J calls and clone size are given by that table; D and trimming were obtained from the DNA. This sample lists about 3,600 clones; 95% to 97% were detected once. The top ten hold roughly 0.46% of the sample.

Including cysteine and phenylalanine, the CDR3 has 14 amino acids. Only CDR3 DNA is held: 42 bases, read in frame from base 1. Ends trimmed: V by 3 bases, J by 2 bases; bases unmatched to a gene: 2. CDR1 MDHEN and CDR2 SYDVKM are derived from the germline V gene. The sample in question was effector memory CD8+ T cells from blood, obtained from a patient treated with checkpoint blockade. The sequence was obtained from a human donor with melanoma. Recombination linked TRBV28 to TRBJ2-7; 9 central bases correspond to TRBD1. The sequenced DNA: TGTGCCAGCAGTTTGCGGGACAGGGCCTACGAGCAGTACTTC. It encodes CASSLRDRAYEQYF.